The T cell receptor beta chain under discussion was sequenced for a study of early T cells in non-severe SARS-CoV-2 infection. TCRdb called the 5' RACE reads again in MiXCR, with one record for every CDR3 protein. The sample contains around 100,000 distinct CDR3 sequences, around 13% of which appear only once. The table lists this clonotype with many counts. The sequencing sample was made of whole blood. The origin of this receptor is an adult who was a healthcare worker with PCR-confirmed SARS-CoV-2 infection or an uninfected control (not recorded which).

This chain's CDR3 is CASRLELHEQYF. Written as DNA, the CDR3 is TGTGCCAGCCGTTTAGAGCTCCACGAGCAGTACTTC. The rearrangement uses TRBV6-6 and TRBJ2-7; D uncertain. The CDR3 length is 12 residues. The germline V gene encodes CDR1 MNHNY and CDR2 SVGAGI (reference sequence). Trimming took off 8 bases at V and 5 bases at J, with 13 bases between the two ends.